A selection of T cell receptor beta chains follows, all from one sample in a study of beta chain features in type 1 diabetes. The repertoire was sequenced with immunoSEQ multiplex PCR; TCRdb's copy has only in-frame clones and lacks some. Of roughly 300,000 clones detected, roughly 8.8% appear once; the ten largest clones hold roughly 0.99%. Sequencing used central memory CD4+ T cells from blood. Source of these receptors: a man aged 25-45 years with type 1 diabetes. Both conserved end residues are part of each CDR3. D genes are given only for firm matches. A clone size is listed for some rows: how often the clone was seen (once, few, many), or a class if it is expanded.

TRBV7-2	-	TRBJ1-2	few	CASSSPRGEDGYTF	TGTGCCAGCAGCTCACCTAGAGGGGAAGATGGCTACACCTTC
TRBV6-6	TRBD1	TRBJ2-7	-	CATDRGNHEQYF	TGTGCCACGGACAGGGGAAACCACGAGCAGTACTTC
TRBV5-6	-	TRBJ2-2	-	CASSLGGAPAGELFF	TGTGCCAGCAGCTTGGGTGGGGCTCCGGCCGGGGAGCTGTTTTTT
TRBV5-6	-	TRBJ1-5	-	CASSLSGTNQPQHF	TGTGCCAGCAGCTTGAGCGGTACCAATCAGCCCCAGCATTTT
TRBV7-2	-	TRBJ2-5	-	CASSLVGHQETQYF	TGTGCCAGCAGCTTAGTAGGACACCAAGAGACCCAGTACTTC
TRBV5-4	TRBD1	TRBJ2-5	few	CASSWGQERQETQYF	TGTGCCAGCAGCTGGGGACAGGAACGCCAAGAGACCCAGTACTTC
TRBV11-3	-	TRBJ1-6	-	CASSYSTDRALHF	TGTGCCAGCAGTTACTCGACGGACCGCGCCCTCCACTTT
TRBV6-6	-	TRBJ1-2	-	CASTLQNNYGYTF	TGTGCCAGCACCCTACAGAACAACTATGGCTACACCTTC
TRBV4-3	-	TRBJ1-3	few	CASSQEAPGNTIYF	TGCGCCAGCAGCCAGGAGGCGCCTGGAAACACCATATATTTT
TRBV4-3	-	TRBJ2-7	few	CASSQDGSGSYEQYF	TGCGCCAGCAGCCAAGATGGGTCAGGGTCCTACGAGCAGTACTTC
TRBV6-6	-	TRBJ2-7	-	CASSGNYEQYF	TGTGCCAGCAGCGGCAACTACGAGCAGTACTTC
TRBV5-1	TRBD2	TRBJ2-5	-	CASSLNSGSSSKQETQYF	TGCGCCAGCAGCTTAAATAGCGGGAGCTCTTCCAAACAAGAGACCCAGTACTTC
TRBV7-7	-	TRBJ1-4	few	CASSLRGDEKLFF	TGTGCTAGCAGCTTAAGAGGGGATGAAAAACTGTTTTTT
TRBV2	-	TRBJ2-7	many	CASKGQGAYEQYF	TGTGCCAGCAAGGGGCAGGGCGCCTACGAGCAGTACTTC
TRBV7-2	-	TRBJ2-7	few	CASSPGSYEQYF	TGTGCCAGCAGCCCCGGGAGTTACGAGCAGTACTTC
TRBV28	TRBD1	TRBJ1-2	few	CASSSHRQGAGGYTF	TGTGCCAGCAGTTCCCATCGACAGGGGGCAGGTGGCTACACCTTC
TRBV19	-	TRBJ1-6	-	CASSIGTPGLSLHF	TGTGCCAGTAGTATCGGGACGCCCGGATTGTCCCTCCACTTT
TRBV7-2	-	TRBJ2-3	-	CASTASVNTQYF	TGTGCCAGCACGGCTAGTGTTAATACGCAGTATTTT
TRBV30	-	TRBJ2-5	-	CAWSAQETQYF	TGTGCCTGGAGTGCGCAAGAGACCCAGTACTTC
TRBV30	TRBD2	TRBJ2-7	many	CAWSPNERGGLYEQYF	TGTGCCTGGAGTCCCAATGAGCGGGGGGGCCTGTACGAGCAGTACTTC
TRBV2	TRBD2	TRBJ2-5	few	CASIYGGIAETQYF	TGTGCCAGCATTTACGGGGGGATCGCGGAGACCCAGTACTTC
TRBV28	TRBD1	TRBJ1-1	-	CASSPTDRGPEAFF	TGTGCCAGCAGTCCCACCGACAGGGGACCTGAAGCTTTCTTT
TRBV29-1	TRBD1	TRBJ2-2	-	CSVVRQGAVGELFF	TGCAGCGTTGTTAGACAGGGGGCGGTCGGGGAGCTGTTTTTT
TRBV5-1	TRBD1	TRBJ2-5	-	CASSWGQAGRETQYF	TGCGCCAGCAGCTGGGGACAGGCGGGTAGAGAGACCCAGTACTTC